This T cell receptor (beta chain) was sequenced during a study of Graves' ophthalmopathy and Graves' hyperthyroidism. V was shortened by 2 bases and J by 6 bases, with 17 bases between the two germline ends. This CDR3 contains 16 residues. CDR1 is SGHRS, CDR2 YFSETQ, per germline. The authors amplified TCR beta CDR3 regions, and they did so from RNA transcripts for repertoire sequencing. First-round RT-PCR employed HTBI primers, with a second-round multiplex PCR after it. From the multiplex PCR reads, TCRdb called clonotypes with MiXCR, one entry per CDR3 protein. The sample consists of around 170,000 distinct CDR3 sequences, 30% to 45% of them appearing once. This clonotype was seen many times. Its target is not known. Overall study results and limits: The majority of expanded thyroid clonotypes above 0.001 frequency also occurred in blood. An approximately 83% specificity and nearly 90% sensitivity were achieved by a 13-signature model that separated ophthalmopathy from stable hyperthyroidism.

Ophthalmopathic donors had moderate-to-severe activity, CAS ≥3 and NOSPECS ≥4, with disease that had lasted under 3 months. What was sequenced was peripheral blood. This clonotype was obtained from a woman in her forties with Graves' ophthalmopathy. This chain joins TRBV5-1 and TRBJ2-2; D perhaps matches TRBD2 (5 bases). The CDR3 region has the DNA TGCGCCAGCAGCTTCAATGAGGGCCGTATTTCCGGGGAGCTGTTTTTT. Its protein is CASSFNEGRISGELFF.